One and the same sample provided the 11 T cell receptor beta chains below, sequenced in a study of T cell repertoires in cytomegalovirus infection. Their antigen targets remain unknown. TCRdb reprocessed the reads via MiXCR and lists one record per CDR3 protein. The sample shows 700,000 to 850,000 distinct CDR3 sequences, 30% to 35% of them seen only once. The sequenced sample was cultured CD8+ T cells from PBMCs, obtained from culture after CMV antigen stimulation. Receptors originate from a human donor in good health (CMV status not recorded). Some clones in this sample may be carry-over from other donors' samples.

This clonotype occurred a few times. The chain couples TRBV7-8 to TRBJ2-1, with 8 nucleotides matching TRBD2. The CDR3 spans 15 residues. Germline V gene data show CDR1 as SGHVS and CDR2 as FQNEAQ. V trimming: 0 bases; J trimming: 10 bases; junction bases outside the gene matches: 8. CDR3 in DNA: TGTGCCAGCAGCTTAGCTGCAGGACTAGCCGGCGAGCAGTTCTTC. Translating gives CASSLAAGLAGEQFF.

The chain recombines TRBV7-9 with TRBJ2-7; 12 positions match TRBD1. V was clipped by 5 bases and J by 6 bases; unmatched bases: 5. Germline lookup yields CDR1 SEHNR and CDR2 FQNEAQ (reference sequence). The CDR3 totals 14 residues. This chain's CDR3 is CASSGDRGRGEQYF. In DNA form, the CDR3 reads TGTGCCAGCAGCGGGGACAGGGGGCGAGGCGAGCAGTACTTC. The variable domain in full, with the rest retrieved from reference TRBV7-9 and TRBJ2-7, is DTGVSQNPRHKITKRGQNVTFRCDPISEHNRLYWYRQTLGQGPEFLTYFQNEAQLEKSRLLSDRFSAERPKGSFSTLEIQRTEQGDSAMYLCASSGDRGRGEQYFGPGTRLTVT.

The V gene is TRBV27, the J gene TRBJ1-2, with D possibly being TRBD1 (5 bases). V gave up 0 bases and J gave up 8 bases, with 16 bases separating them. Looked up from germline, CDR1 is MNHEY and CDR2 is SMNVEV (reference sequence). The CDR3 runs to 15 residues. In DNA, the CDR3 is TGTGCCAGCAGTTTATCGGGGCCTCACCTGGGGGGCTACACCTTC. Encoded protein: CASSLSGPHLGGYTF.

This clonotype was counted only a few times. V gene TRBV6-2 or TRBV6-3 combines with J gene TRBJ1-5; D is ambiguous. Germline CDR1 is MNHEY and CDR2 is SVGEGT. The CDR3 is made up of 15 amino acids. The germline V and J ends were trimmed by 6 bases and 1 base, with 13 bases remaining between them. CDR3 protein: CASRSPRGSNQPQHF. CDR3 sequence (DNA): TGTGCCAGCAGGAGCCCGCGTGGGAGCAATCAGCCCCAGCATTTT.

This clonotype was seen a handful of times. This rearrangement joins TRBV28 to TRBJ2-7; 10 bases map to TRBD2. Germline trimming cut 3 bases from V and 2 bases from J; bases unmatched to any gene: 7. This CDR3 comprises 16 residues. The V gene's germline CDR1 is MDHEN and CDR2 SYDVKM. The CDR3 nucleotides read TGTGCCAGCAGTTTCTCACCTAGCGGGGGAACCTACGAGCAGTACGTC. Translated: CASSFSPSGGTYEQYV.

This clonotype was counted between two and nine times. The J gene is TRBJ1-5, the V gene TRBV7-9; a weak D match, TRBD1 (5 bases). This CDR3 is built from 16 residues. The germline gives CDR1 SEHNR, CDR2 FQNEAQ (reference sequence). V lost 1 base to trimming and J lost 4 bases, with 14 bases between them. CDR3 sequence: CASSLVGSGRNQPQHF. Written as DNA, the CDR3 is TGTGCCAGCAGCTTAGTTGGGTCAGGGAGAAATCAGCCCCAGCATTTT. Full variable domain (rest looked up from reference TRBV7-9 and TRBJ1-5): DTGVSQNPRHKITKRGQNVTFRCDPISEHNRLYWYRQTLGQGPEFLTYFQNEAQLEKSRLLSDRFSAERPKGSFSTLEIQRTEQGDSAMYLCASSLVGSGRNQPQHFGDGTRLSIL.

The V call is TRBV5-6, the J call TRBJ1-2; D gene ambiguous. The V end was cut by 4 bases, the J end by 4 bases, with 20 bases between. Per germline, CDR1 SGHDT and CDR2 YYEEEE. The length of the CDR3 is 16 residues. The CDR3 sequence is CASSPEGTRGSYGYTF. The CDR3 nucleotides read TGTGCCAGCAGCCCCGAGGGTACACGGGGAAGCTATGGCTACACCTTC.

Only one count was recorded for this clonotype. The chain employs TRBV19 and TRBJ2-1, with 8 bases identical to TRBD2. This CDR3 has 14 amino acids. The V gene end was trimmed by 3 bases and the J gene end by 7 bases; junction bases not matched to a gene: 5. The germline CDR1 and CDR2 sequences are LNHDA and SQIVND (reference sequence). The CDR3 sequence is CASSIGGRTNEQFF. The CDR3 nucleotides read TGTGCCAGTAGTATTGGCGGGAGGACAAATGAGCAGTTCTTC.

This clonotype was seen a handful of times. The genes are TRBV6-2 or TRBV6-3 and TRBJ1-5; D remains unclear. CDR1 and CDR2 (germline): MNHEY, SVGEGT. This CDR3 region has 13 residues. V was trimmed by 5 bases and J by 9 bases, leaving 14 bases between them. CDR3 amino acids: CASSNDGGGPQHF. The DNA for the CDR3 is TGTGCCAGCAGTAACGATGGTGGTGGGCCCCAGCATTTT.

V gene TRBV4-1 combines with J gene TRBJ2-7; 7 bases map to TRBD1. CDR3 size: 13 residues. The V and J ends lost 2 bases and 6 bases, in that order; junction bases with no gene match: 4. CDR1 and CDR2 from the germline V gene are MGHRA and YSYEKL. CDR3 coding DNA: TGCGCCAGCAGCCAACCGACAGGGACCGAGCAGTACTTC. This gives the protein CASSQPTGTEQYF.

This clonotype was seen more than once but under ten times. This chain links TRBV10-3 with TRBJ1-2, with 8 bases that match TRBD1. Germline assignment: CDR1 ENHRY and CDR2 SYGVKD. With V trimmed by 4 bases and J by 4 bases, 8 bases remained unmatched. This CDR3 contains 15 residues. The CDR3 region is CAISVQGDEGYGYTF. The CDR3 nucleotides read TGTGCCATCAGTGTACAGGGGGACGAAGGCTATGGCTACACCTTC.